This TCR beta chain was sequenced during a study of technical replicates of blood from several donors. The table came from immunoSEQ multiplex PCR; TCRdb's copy has only in-frame clones and leaves some out. The table shows more than 65,000 clones, with 95% to 98% occurring only once. The TCR comes from a human donor in good health. Material: T cells isolated from PBMCs.

In DNA form, the CDR3 reads TGTGCCAGCAGCTTGTCCAGGGCTGGGCAGCCCCAGCATTTT. The encoded protein is CASSLSRAGQPQHF. J is TRBJ1-5 and V is TRBV7-2; TRBD1 might be the D (5 bases). The V and J ends lost 3 bases and 7 bases respectively, with 13 bases between them. The CDR3 is made up of 14 amino acids. Germline V gene data show CDR1 as SGHTA and CDR2 as FQGNSA.